Listed below are T cell receptor beta chains from one sample, sequenced in a study of cytomegalovirus exposure and HLA in healthy donors. This table comes from immunoSEQ multiplex PCR, and its TCRdb copy is limited to in-frame clones, with some not included. This table holds approximately 170,000 clones. The sequenced sample was PBMCs. The receptor set was obtained from a woman aged 18-35 years in good health and CMV-seropositive. The CDR3 runs from the conserved cysteine through the conserved F or W. Each record gives: V gene, CDR3 length, J gene, CDR3 protein.

TRBV5-4	15	TRBJ2-1	CASRDGTAPTNEQFF
TRBV4-3	18	TRBJ2-1	CASSQDLDHWSSYNEQFF
TRBV5-4	15	TRBJ2-3	CASSPGGVGTDTQYF
TRBV5-1	15	TRBJ1-2	CASSLGGTGTYGYTF
TRBV6-4	15	TRBJ2-3	CASSDSAGNTDTQYF
TRBV7-2	14	TRBJ2-7	CASSLGTGWYEQYF
TRBV7-2	13	TRBJ2-3	CASSLDRLATQYF
TRBV15	16	TRBJ1-5	CAASRGDRVRNQPQHF
TRBV4-1	16	TRBJ1-2	CASSRINRGREYGYTF
TRBV5-1	16	TRBJ2-5	CASSPGTSVLGETQYF
TRBV11-2	14	TRBJ1-2	CASSLVPGKYGYTF
TRBV5-6	15	TRBJ2-5	CASSRQDRGQETQYF
TRBV19	15	TRBJ1-1	CASRSREGGNTEAFF
TRBV7-9	15	TRBJ2-3	CASSSRQGSTDTQYF
TRBV2	15	TRBJ1-1	CASSEYGTGVTEAFF
TRBV6-6	15	TRBJ1-5	CASSYTRGQNQPQHF
TRBV4-1	15	.	CASSQVQGGSYEQYF
TRBV6-6	16	TRBJ2-7	CASSGQGRDPRREQYF
TRBV6-5	15	TRBJ2-2	CASSYKLADVGELFF
TRBV5-6	15	TRBJ2-1	CASSSRQSSGNEQFF
TRBV30	13	TRBJ1-6	CAWSVGQGSPLHF
TRBV18	13	TRBJ2-2	CASSRTGTTELFF
TRBV2	13	TRBJ2-7	CASRRDGNYEQYF